These 32 T cell receptor beta chains were all obtained from the same sample, sequenced in a study of cytomegalovirus exposure and HLA in healthy donors. This PCR relied on a set of 60 Vbeta primers and 13 Jbeta primers. The protocol was immunoSEQ multiplex PCR, while the TCRdb copy is restricted to in-frame clones and leaves out a portion. Of approximately 100,000 clones listed, 60% to 75% were seen once; the top ten hold approximately 2.8%. The specimen was PBMCs. These receptors were collected from a male donor in good health and CMV-seropositive.

The V gene is TRBV7-6, the J gene TRBJ2-7; TRBD1 matches 8 bases. Trimming cost V 2 bases and J 2 bases; bases outside gene matches: 8. The CDR3 is 16 residues long. Germline V CDR1 and CDR2: SGHVS, FNYEAQ. The CDR3 loop reads CASSLFDHRGTYEQYF. The CDR3 DNA reads TGTGCCAGCAGCTTATTTGACCACAGGGGGACCTACGAGCAGTACTTC.

This chain links TRBV4-3 with TRBJ1-2; D not certain. The germline CDR1 and CDR2 sequences are LGHNA and YSLEER. The CDR3 has 14 residues. V was shortened by 1 base and J by 8 bases, with 14 bases between the two germline ends. The CDR3 DNA follows: TGCGCCAGCAGCCAAGGACCCGGGTCCATGGGCTACACCTTC. The encoded protein is CASSQGPGSMGYTF.

J is TRBJ2-7 and V is TRBV7-2; TRBD2 might be the D (6 bases). The CDR3 extends over 15 amino acids. V gave up 1 base and J gave up 2 bases, with 12 bases separating them. The germline gives CDR1 SGHTA, CDR2 FQGNSA. The CDR3 loop is CASSLGVSGAYEQYF. As DNA, the CDR3 is TGTGCCAGCAGCTTAGGGGTGTCGGGAGCCTACGAGCAGTACTTC.

The chain combines TRBV19 with TRBJ1-2; 10 nucleotides agree with TRBD1. V was clipped by 6 bases and J by 0 bases; unmatched bases: 1. The CDR3 is 14 amino acids. Germline V gene data show CDR1 as LNHDA and CDR2 as SQIVND (reference sequence). The CDR3 DNA reads as TGTGCCAGTAGGACAGGGGGCGCTAACTATGGCTACACCTTC. It specifies CASRTGGANYGYTF.

The chain combines TRBV9 with TRBJ2-7, with D hard to call. Trimming pared 0 bases from V and 6 bases from J, leaving 10 bases between. The CDR3 loop spans 13 amino acids. Germline V CDR1 and CDR2: SGDLS, YYNGEE. CDR3 amino acids: CASSVDPSGEQYF. The CDR3 DNA sequence: TGTGCCAGCAGCGTAGACCCTAGTGGCGAGCAGTACTTC.

This chain links TRBV19 with TRBJ1-2, with D perhaps TRBD1 (6 bases). Trimming pared 4 bases from V and 4 bases from J, leaving 10 bases between. CDR3 size: 13 residues. Looked up from germline, CDR1 is LNHDA and CDR2 is SQIVND (reference sequence). The CDR3 loop reads CASSTGASYGYTF. CDR3 DNA: TGTGCCAGTAGTACAGGGGCCTCCTATGGCTACACCTTC.

This chain connects TRBV25-1 to TRBJ2-7; the match to TRBD1 covers 8 bases. With V trimmed by 3 bases and J by 0 bases, 1 base remained unmatched. Germline-derived CDR1 and CDR2 are MGHDK and SYGVNS. This CDR3 has 14 residues. The CDR3 is CASSDDRGSYEQYF. As DNA, the CDR3 is TGTGCCAGCAGTGATGACAGGGGCTCCTACGAGCAGTACTTC.

There are a few counts of this clone. The gene calls are TRBV6-4 and TRBJ1-5; 7 bases are a match to TRBD1. V dropped 8 bases and J dropped 2; count of bases not matched to a gene: 18. The CDR3 is 18 amino acids. Germline lookup yields CDR1 MRHNA and CDR2 SNTAGT. CDR3 loop: CASEHRRLRDSGNQPQHF. The CDR3 DNA sequence: TGTGCCAGCGAACACAGAAGACTCCGGGACAGTGGCAATCAGCCCCAGCATTTT.

Regarding this clone: The identical CDR3 is also encoded by other nucleotide sequences in the sample. The V gene is TRBV4-3, the J gene TRBJ2-7; the D gene is possibly TRBD2 (6 bases). CDR1 is LGHNA and CDR2 is YSLEER in the germline V gene. Trimming stripped 1 base from V and 1 base from J, with 11 bases between. There are 15 residues in the CDR3. The CDR3 loop is CASSQGVSGSYEQYF. The CDR3 bases are TGCGCCAGCAGCCAAGGCGTTAGCGGTTCCTACGAGCAGTACTTC.

The chain links TRBV30 to TRBJ1-1; D may be TRBD1 (5 bases). V lost 5 bases, J lost 10 bases, and 20 bases lay in between. The CDR3 runs 13 residues. Germline CDR1 is GTSNPN and CDR2 is SVGIG (reference sequence). For the CDR3, the DNA is TGTGCCTGGGAGTCGGGGGGATCCTGGCGAGCTTTCTTT. This codes for CAWESGGSWRAFF.

CDR3 coding DNA: TGTGCCACCAGCATACTCCCCGGGGGGTCGGTGCAGTATTTT. It is translated as CATSILPGGSVQYF. This chain joins TRBV15 and TRBJ2-3; TRBD2 matches 7 bases. CDR1 and CDR2 from the germline V gene are LNHNV and YYDKDF (reference sequence). The V segment lost 4 bases and the J segment 11 bases; nucleotides outside the gene matches: 12. The CDR3 covers 14 residues.

J is TRBJ2-7 and V is TRBV4-2, with D maybe TRBD2 (6 bases). V lost 1 base, J lost 2 bases, and 9 bases lay in between. Germline CDR1 and CDR2: LGHNA and YNFKEQ. The length of the CDR3 is 14 residues. The CDR3 sequence: CASSQGEETYEQYF. The CDR3 coding sequence is TGTGCCAGCAGCCAAGGGGAGGAAACCTACGAGCAGTACTTC.

This clone was detected only a few times. The chain carries TRBV6-5 and TRBJ2-7, with 7 nucleotides matching TRBD1. This CDR3 is built from 16 residues. CDR1 MNHEY and CDR2 SVGAGI come from the germline V gene. V lost 2 bases and J lost 2; bases outside the gene matches: 9. In nucleotides, the CDR3 is TGTGCCAGCAGTTACCGCCCGACAGGGAACCCCTACGAGCAGTACTTC. Its translation: CASSYRPTGNPYEQYF.

This rearrangement joins TRBV5-6 to TRBJ2-7; possible D gene TRBD2, 7 bases. V gave up 3 bases and J gave up 3 bases, with 13 bases separating them. Germline V gene data show CDR1 as SGHDT and CDR2 as YYEEEE. CDR3 length: 14 residues. CDR3 in amino acids: CASSSGLGGYEQYF. DNA for the CDR3: TGTGCCAGCAGCTCAGGACTAGGGGGCTACGAGCAGTACTTC.

The CDR3 sequence: CASSRTGVDGYTF. CDR3 sequence (DNA): TGTGCCAGCAGTAGAACAGGGGTGGATGGCTACACCTTC. The V gene is TRBV27, the J gene TRBJ1-2, with 7 positions matching TRBD1. Germline-derived CDR1 and CDR2 are MNHEY and SMNVEV (reference sequence). The CDR3 length is 13 residues. The J segment lost 6 bases and the V segment lost 5 bases, leaving 6 bases of the junction unmatched.

The J gene is TRBJ1-2, the V gene TRBV7-9, with D possibly matching TRBD1 (6 bases). Germline V lookup: CDR1 SEHNR, CDR2 FQNEAQ (reference sequence). The CDR3 is 14 residues long. V was pared by 3 bases and J by 4 bases, with 12 bases between. In DNA, the CDR3 is TGTGCCAGCAGCTTTGGGGGCGCTGGCTATGGCTACACCTTC. This codes for CASSFGGAGYGYTF. Together with reference TRBV7-9 and TRBJ1-2, the CDR3 gives the full variable domain: DTGVSQNPRHKITKRGQNVTFRCDPISEHNRLYWYRQTLGQGPEFLTYFQNEAQLEKSRLLSDRFSAERPKGSFSTLEIQRTEQGDSAMYLCASSFGGAGYGYTFGSGTRLTVV.

This chain connects TRBV5-1 to TRBJ2-3; 7 positions match TRBD2. Germline-derived CDR1 and CDR2 are SGHRS and YFSETQ. Germline trimming cut 0 bases from V and 0 bases from J; bases unmatched to any gene: 7. CDR3 length equals 17 residues. The DNA for the CDR3 is TGCGCCAGCAGCTTGGTAGAGGCTAGCGGTAGCACAGATACGCAGTATTTT. Its protein is CASSLVEASGSTDTQYF.

The J gene is TRBJ1-4, the V gene TRBV28; D remains ambiguous. Deletions cut 4 bases from V and 6 bases from J, with 12 bases between. Germline CDR1 is MDHEN and CDR2 is SYDVKM. The length of the CDR3 is 14 residues. In DNA form, the CDR3 reads TGTGCCAGCAGTTACCCCCCTATCGATGAAAAACTGTTTTTT. It is translated as CASSYPPIDEKLFF.

The V gene is TRBV7-8, the J gene TRBJ2-7; the D gene is possibly TRBD1 (5 bases). Trimming took off 3 bases at V and 4 bases at J, with 13 bases between the two ends. The CDR3 runs to 14 residues. Germline-derived CDR1 and CDR2 are SGHVS and FQNEAQ. The CDR3: CASSFQGDVYEQYF. CDR3 DNA: TGTGCCAGCAGCTTCCAGGGTGACGTGTACGAGCAGTACTTC. Together with reference TRBV7-8 and TRBJ2-7, the CDR3 gives the full variable domain: GAGVSQSPRYKVAKRGQDVALRCDPISGHVSLFWYQQALGQGPEFLTYFQNEAQLDKSGLPSDRFFAERPEGSVSTLKIQRTQQEDSAVYLCASSFQGDVYEQYFGPGTRLTVT.

This clone was recorded once. The J gene is TRBJ1-1, the V gene TRBV7-3; D not resolved. The germline V and J ends were trimmed by 5 bases and 5 bases, with 21 bases remaining between them. Germline V gene data show CDR1 as SGHTA and CDR2 as FQGTGA. The CDR3 is 16 residues long. The CDR3 spells CASSLSFRGDATEAFF. CDR3 bases: TGTGCCAGCAGCCTATCGTTTCGGGGAGATGCTACTGAAGCTTTCTTT. Based on the CDR3 plus reference TRBV7-3 and TRBJ1-1, the full variable domain is GAGVSQTPSNKVTEKGKYVELRCDPISGHTALYWYRQSLGQGPEFLIYFQGTGAADDSGLPNDRFFAVRPEGSVSTLKIQRTERGDSAVYLCASSLSFRGDATEAFFGQGTRLTVV.

This clone has more than one count but fewer than ten. The chain uses TRBV28 and TRBJ2-7; D possibly corresponds to TRBD1 (5 bases). CDR3 length equals 13 residues. V shed 6 bases and J shed 0 bases, with 9 bases lying between them. Germline V gene data show CDR1 as MDHEN and CDR2 as SYDVKM. The CDR3 DNA is TGTGCCAGCAGGGACATCCCCTCCTACGAGCAGTACTTC. Translating it yields CASRDIPSYEQYF.

The CDR3 DNA sequence: TGTGCCAGCAGTTACTACGGGTCAGCCGGAAATCAGCCCCAGCATTTT. Amino acid sequence: CASSYYGSAGNQPQHF. This chain connects TRBV6-6 to TRBJ1-5; D not certain. This CDR3 is 16 amino acids long. V was trimmed by 1 base and J by 4 bases, leaving 14 bases between them. Germline-derived CDR1 and CDR2 are MNHNY and SVGAGI (reference sequence).

This clone was picked up one time. V usage is TRBV4-3 and J usage is TRBJ1-5, with TRBD1 as a possible D gene (6 bases). V lost 1 base to trimming and J lost 5 bases, with 12 bases between them. Germline V CDR1 and CDR2: LGHNA, YSLEER. The CDR3 loop spans 15 amino acids. The CDR3 nucleotides read TGCGCCAGCAGCCAAGGACGGGGGGCGTATCAGCCCCAGCATTTT. Protein product: CASSQGRGAYQPQHF.

This chain connects TRBV5-1 to TRBJ1-1; perhaps TRBD1 as D (5 bases). The CDR3 runs 15 residues. Germline CDR1 SGHRS, CDR2 YFSETQ. Trimming stripped 4 bases from V and 0 bases from J, with 13 bases between. CDR3 nucleotides: TGCGCCAGCAGCGTCACGGGGGGAATGAACACTGAAGCTTTCTTT. Amino acid sequence: CASSVTGGMNTEAFF.

This chain joins TRBV5-1 and TRBJ2-3, with 8 nucleotides matching TRBD1. The trim removed 6 bases at V and 0 bases at J, leaving 3 bases unmatched. The germline V gene has CDR1 SGHRS and CDR2 YFSETQ. The CDR3 contains 14 residues. The chain's CDR3 is CASTYRGSTDTQYF. The CDR3, as DNA: TGCGCCAGCACCTACAGGGGGAGCACAGATACGCAGTATTTT.

The chain uses TRBV28 and TRBJ2-7, with 7 positions matching TRBD1. Germline CDR1 reads MDHEN; CDR2 reads SYDVKM. The CDR3 consists of 15 residues. J was trimmed by 0 bases and V by 4 bases; bases with no gene match: 6. The CDR3 is CASSSGTDSSYEQYF. For the CDR3, the DNA is TGTGCCAGCAGTTCCGGGACAGATAGCTCCTACGAGCAGTACTTC. Full variable domain (outside the CDR3, taken from reference TRBV28 and TRBJ2-7): DVKVTQSSRYLVKRTGEKVFLECVQDMDHENMFWYRQDPGLGLRLIYFSYDVKMKEKGDIPEGYSVSREKKERFSLILESASTNQTSMYLCASSSGTDSSYEQYFGPGTRLTVT.

V and J are TRBV30 and TRBJ2-1; TRBD2 is a possible D gene (7 bases). Germline-derived CDR1 and CDR2 are GTSNPN and SVGIG (reference sequence). The CDR3 totals 13 residues. V shed 6 bases and J shed 6 bases, with 15 bases lying between them. CDR3 sequence: CACGGDNFNEQFF. DNA for the CDR3: TGTGCCTGTGGGGGGGACAACTTCAATGAGCAGTTCTTC. Drawing the rest from reference TRBV30 and TRBJ2-1, the complete variable domain is SQTIHQWPATLVQPVGSPLSLECTVEGTSNPNLYWYRQAAGRGLQLLFYSVGIGQISSEVPQNLSASRPQDRQFILSSKKLLLSDSGFYLCACGGDNFNEQFFGPGTRLTVL.

This sequence joins TRBV9 and TRBJ2-3; 7 positions agree with TRBD1. The CDR3 runs to 16 residues. The J segment lost 0 bases and the V segment lost 5 bases, leaving 9 bases of the junction unmatched. Germline values: CDR1 SGDLS, CDR2 YYNGEE. This CDR3 reads CASSYTGELSTDTQYF. In DNA form, the CDR3 reads TGTGCCAGCAGTTACACAGGGGAGCTTAGCACAGATACGCAGTATTTT.

At least ten counts were recorded for this clone. The V and J genes are TRBV18 and TRBJ1-1, with a tentative D call TRBD1 (6 bases). The CDR3 runs 16 residues. V was trimmed by 3 bases and J by 2 bases, leaving 16 bases between them. The germline CDR1 and CDR2 sequences are KGHSH and LQKENI. CDR3 in amino acids: CASSPTGGGSNTEAFF. The CDR3 nucleotides are TGTGCCAGCTCACCCACCGGGGGGGGCTCCAACACTGAAGCTTTCTTT.

The table lists this clone with a few counts. The chain carries TRBV14 and TRBJ2-7; D not certain. CDR1 SGHDN and CDR2 FVKESK come from the germline V gene. The germline V and J ends were trimmed by 0 bases and 3 bases, with 15 bases remaining between them. The CDR3 has 16 amino acids. The CDR3 coding sequence is TGTGCCAGCAGCCAAGAAGGCGGTATAGGTTTCTACGAGCAGTACTTC. It yields the protein CASSQEGGIGFYEQYF.

This chain uses TRBV18 with TRBJ2-1; TRBD2 matches at 10 bases. The CDR3 has 16 amino acids. CDR1 and CDR2 from the germline V gene are KGHSH and LQKENI. V trimming: 0 bases; J trimming: 4 bases; junction bases outside the gene matches: 3. The CDR3 spells CASSPPLAGGYNEQFF. The CDR3 coding sequence is TGTGCCAGCTCACCACCGTTAGCGGGGGGTTACAATGAGCAGTTCTTC.

The chain has TRBV7-2 and TRBJ1-2, with 8 nucleotides matching TRBD1. Germline V gene sequence: CDR1 SGHTA, CDR2 FQGNSA. CDR3 size: 16 residues. The ends lost 1 base at V and 4 bases at J; junction bases unmatched: 8. The CDR3 coding sequence is TGTGCCAGCAGCTTAGTTGCTGCAGGGGGCGGCTATGGCTACACCTTC. Amino acids: CASSLVAAGGGYGYTF.